Listed below are T cell receptor beta chains from one sample, sequenced in a study of T cell responses to AZD1222 COVID-19 vaccine. Sequencing used immunoSEQ multiplex PCR; TCRdb keeps in-frame clones, though not all of them. Altogether about 100,000 clones are present, around 87% being singletons, with the ten largest covering more than 3.5%. This sample comprised peripheral blood, obtained on day 0 of MenACWY control vaccination. Receptors were obtained from an adult in good health. The CDR3 runs from the conserved cysteine through the conserved F or W. The D gene is left open where the match is weak. Size is omitted from some rows. Given values are once, few, many or a class for expanded clones.

d_call	cdr3_length	v_call	clone_size	j_call	cdr3_nt	cdr3_aa
NA	14	TRBV5-6	NA	TRBJ1-2	TGTGCCAGCAGCTTGGGGTTCGGGCTTGGGGGCTACACCTTC	CASSLGFGLGGYTF
NA	14	TRBV11-2	few	TRBJ2-2	TGTGCCAGCAGAAAGGGACGGAACACCGGGGAGCTGTTTTTT	CASRKGRNTGELFF
NA	15	TRBV6-1	NA	TRBJ1-1	TGTGCCAGCAGTGATGCCGTCGACGGGTCCACTGAAGCTTTCTTT	CASSDAVDGSTEAFF
NA	15	TRBV4-3	NA	TRBJ2-3	TGCGCCAGCAGCCAAGTGGGCGGTAGCACAGATACGCAGTATTTT	CASSQVGGSTDTQYF
NA	13	TRBV5-4	NA	TRBJ1-5	TGTGCCAGCAGCCCCGATCAGGGTCAGCCCCAGCATTTT	CASSPDQGQPQHF
NA	13	TRBV6-5	NA	TRBJ1-2	TGTGCCAGCAGTTACGAAGGGGGCTATGGCTACACCTTC	CASSYEGGYGYTF
NA	13	TRBV6-5	NA	TRBJ1-5	TGTGCCAGCGGCAGAACCTACAATCAGCCCCAGCATTTT	CASGRTYNQPQHF
TRBD1	14	TRBV6-5	NA	TRBJ2-7	TGTGCCAGCAGGCGGGCAGGGGGCTCCTACGAGCAGTACTTC	CASRRAGGSYEQYF
NA	15	TRBV6-1	NA	TRBJ2-5	TGTGCCAGCAGTGAAGGGGCAGGGGGGCCCGAGACCCAGTACTTC	CASSEGAGGPETQYF
NA	13	TRBV7-2	NA	TRBJ1-5	TGTGCCAGCAGCACAGGACAGAATCAGCCCCAGCATTTT	CASSTGQNQPQHF
NA	15	TRBV28	NA	TRBJ2-6	TGTGCCAGCAGTTTAGGTGGGCCTGGGGCCAACGTCCTGACTTTC	CASSLGGPGANVLTF
NA	13	TRBV11-2	once	TRBJ1-6	TGTGCCAGCAGCTTAGGCTATAATTCACCCCTCCACTTT	CASSLGYNSPLHF
NA	12	TRBV29-1	NA	TRBJ1-2	TGCAGCGCCGGGAGACCTATCTATGGCTACACCTTC	CSAGRPIYGYTF
TRBD1	15	TRBV28	few	TRBJ2-6	TGTGCCAGCGGCTACAGGGGAGCTGGGGCCAACGTCCTGACTTTC	CASGYRGAGANVLTF
TRBD1	15	TRBV9	NA	TRBJ2-5	TGTGCCAGCAGCCAACAGGGGGGTACTAAAGAGACCCAGTACTTC	CASSQQGGTKETQYF
NA	17	TRBV9	NA	TRBJ1-2	TGTGCCAGCAGCGACCACCTCACCCCATTATATGACTATGGCTACACCTTC	CASSDHLTPLYDYGYTF
NA	13	TRBV28	NA	TRBJ1-3	TGTGCCAGCAGTTTGGGCGGAGGAAACACCATATATTTT	CASSLGGGNTIYF
NA	17	TRBV9	NA	TRBJ1-4	TGTGCCAGCAGCGTAGGACACGGCGGGAGGACTAATGAAAAACTGTTTTTT	CASSVGHGGRTNEKLFF
NA	12	TRBV11-2	NA	TRBJ1-2	TGTGCCAGCAGCTTAGGTAGGGCTGGCTACACCTTC	CASSLGRAGYTF
NA	16	TRBV15	NA	TRBJ1-6	TGTGCCACCAGCGCCAGGGATCCCCGTAATAATTCACCCCTCCACTTT	CATSARDPRNNSPLHF
NA	15	TRBV24-1	NA	TRBJ2-2	TGTGCCACCAGTGCCGTCGGACTACTGACCGGGGAGCTGTTTTTT	CATSAVGLLTGELFF
NA	12	TRBV28	NA	TRBJ1-2	TGTGCCAGCAGTTTAGGGGAAGGTGGCTACACCTTC	CASSLGEGGYTF
TRBD1	13	TRBV12-3/TRBV12-4	few	TRBJ2-4	TGTGCCAGCAGGACAGGGGATAAAAACATTCAGTACTTC	CASRTGDKNIQYF
NA	17	TRBV6-1	NA	TRBJ1-1	TGTGCCAGCAGTGATCAGGGTTCCCGCCCTTTTAACACTGAAGCTTTCTTT	CASSDQGSRPFNTEAFF
NA	14	TRBV2	NA	TRBJ1-6	TGTGCCACTAGGGGACAAGACTATAATTCACCCCTCCACTTT	CATRGQDYNSPLHF
TRBD2	15	TRBV7-9	NA	TRBJ2-7	TGTGCCAGCAGCTTACTAACTAGCGGACCCTACGAGCAGTACTTC	CASSLLTSGPYEQYF
NA	14	TRBV7-2	few	TRBJ1-3	TGTGCCAGCAGCTTAGTGGGGGCCGAAAACACCATATATTTT	CASSLVGAENTIYF
TRBD2	12	TRBV30	NA	TRBJ2-7	TGTGCCTGGGGACTAGCCTCCTACGAGCAGTACTTC	CAWGLASYEQYF
TRBD1	13	TRBV2	NA	TRBJ1-1	TGTGCCAGCAGAGGGGACAGATGGGTTGGGGCTTTCTTT	CASRGDRWVGAFF
NA	14	TRBV30	NA	TRBJ2-3	TGTGCCTGGAGTGTCCTACAGGGAGGAGATACGCAGTATTTT	CAWSVLQGGDTQYF
NA	15	TRBV5-4	NA	TRBJ2-1	TGTGCCAGCACCCAAAGTCTGGGTCGATATGCTGAGCAGTTCTTC	CASTQSLGRYAEQFF
TRBD1	15	TRBV5-1	NA	TRBJ1-2	TGCGCCAGCAGCTTTGTCGGGACAGGGGCTATAGGCTACACCTTC	CASSFVGTGAIGYTF
TRBD1	17	TRBV18	NA	TRBJ2-6	TGTGCCAGCTCACCTCCGGGACAGCTCTCTGGGGCCAACGTCCTGACTTTC	CASSPPGQLSGANVLTF
NA	13	TRBV12-3/TRBV12-4	NA	TRBJ1-3	TGTGCCAGCAGTTTGACGGCAGGGAACACCATATATTTT	CASSLTAGNTIYF
TRBD1	13	TRBV30	NA	TRBJ1-2	TGTGCCTGGAGGTCGCAGGGGGCCTATGGCTACACCTTC	CAWRSQGAYGYTF
NA	13	TRBV12-3/TRBV12-4	NA	TRBJ1-1	TGTGCCAGCAGTTTATCCTTGGCCACTGAAGCTTTCTTT	CASSLSLATEAFF
TRBD1	14	TRBV5-1	NA	TRBJ1-4	TGCGCCAGCAGCTTGACAGGGGCAAATGAAAAACTGTTTTTT	CASSLTGANEKLFF
NA	14	TRBV24-1	NA	TRBJ2-2	TGTGCCACCAGTGCGGGGGAGAACACCGGGGAGCTGTTTTTT	CATSAGENTGELFF
TRBD1	13	TRBV6-5	NA	TRBJ2-1	TGTGCCAGCAGTAGGAGACAGGGAGACGAGCAGTTCTTC	CASSRRQGDEQFF
NA	15	TRBV28	NA	TRBJ1-1	TGTGCCAGCAGTTCCGTCGGTGCTGCGAACACTGAAGCTTTCTTT	CASSSVGAANTEAFF
TRBD1	14	TRBV10-3	NA	TRBJ2-1	TGTGCCATCAGTTTGACAGGGGTGTGGAATGAGCAGTTCTTC	CAISLTGVWNEQFF
NA	15	TRBV7-8	NA	TRBJ1-4	TGTGCCAGCAGGTCGGACCGATCTAGAAATGAAAAACTGTTTTTT	CASRSDRSRNEKLFF
NA	16	TRBV7-2	NA	TRBJ2-6	TGTGCCAGCAGCTTACTCGGGGGCTCTGGGGCCAACGTCCTGACTTTC	CASSLLGGSGANVLTF
TRBD2	17	TRBV27	few	TRBJ2-1	TGTGCCAGCAGTTTAGGGGGAGGAGCTAGCGGAGACAATGAGCAGTTCTTC	CASSLGGGASGDNEQFF